This T cell receptor (beta chain) was retrieved from a study of control samples from healthy donors and cancer patients (dated by TCRdb to the early 2020s). Library method: the immunoSEQ multiplex PCR assay. TCRdb obtained this table from immuneACCESS and retained in-frame rearrangements with V and J assigned. These tables miss some clones; where compared with another copy, unresolved V genes account for less than half of the shortfall, and the remainder is unexplained. Within this sample are about 410,000 clones, with 80% to 95% of them counted one time only. The ten largest clonotypes hold more than 6% of the sample. For this clone: Its recognized antigen is unknown. Base qualities are missing; no much larger clone stands one base away.

Reading the germline V gene gives CDR1 SGDLS and CDR2 YYNGEE. Reading from cysteine to phenylalanine, the CDR3 counts 18 amino acids. Only CDR3 DNA is held: 54 bases, read in frame from base 1. V is trimmed back by 6 bases and J by 3 bases, and the junction contains 14 bases that no gene match accounts for. The V gene is TRBV9 and the J gene is TRBJ2-2; 10 junctional bases match TRBD1. The clonotype originates from a man between 40 and 49 years old with head and neck cancer. Sequenced material: PBMCs. The CDR3 is CASKPGQGSSRHTGELFF. The DNA sequence is given as TGTGCCAGCAAACCGGGACAGGGGAGTAGTCGACACACCGGGGAGCTGTTTTTT.